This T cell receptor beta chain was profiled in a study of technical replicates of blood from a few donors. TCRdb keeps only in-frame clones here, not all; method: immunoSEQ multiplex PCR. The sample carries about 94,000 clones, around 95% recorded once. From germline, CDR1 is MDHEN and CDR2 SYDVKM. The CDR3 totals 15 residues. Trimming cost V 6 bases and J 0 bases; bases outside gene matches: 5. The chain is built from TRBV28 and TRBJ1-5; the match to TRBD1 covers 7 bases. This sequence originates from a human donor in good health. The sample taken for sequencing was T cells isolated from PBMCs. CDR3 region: CASRTGEPSNQPQHF. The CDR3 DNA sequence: TGTGCCAGCAGAACAGGGGAACCTAGCAATCAGCCCCAGCATTTT.